This T cell receptor beta chain was sequenced in a study of blood T cell repertoires in COVID-19. The protocol was immunoSEQ multiplex PCR, while the TCRdb copy is restricted to in-frame clones and leaves out a portion. The repertoire has 200,000 to 300,000 clones, 70% to 90% of them found once; the top ten carry roughly 4%. This CDR3 is built from 17 residues. This sequence joins TRBV21-1 and TRBJ1-1. TRBV21-1 is a pseudogene. The sequence came from a man aged 50 or older with acute or convalescent COVID-19. The sequenced material came from peripheral blood. CDR3 amino acids: CASSKESGFILNTEAFF. DNA for the CDR3: TGTGCCAGCAGCAAAGAGTCCGGGTTCATACTGAACACTGAAGCTTTCTTT.